The 5 T cell receptor beta chains in this list originate from one sample, sequenced in a study of blood T cell repertoires in COVID-19. The method was immunoSEQ multiplex PCR; TCRdb's version includes in-frame clones alone and lacks a portion of them. Of tens of thousands of clones listed, 82% are singletons. Sequenced: peripheral blood. The receptors derive from a human donor in a cohort sampled during active COVID-19.

The J gene is TRBJ2-3, the V gene TRBV29-1; D possibly corresponds to TRBD2 (5 bases). V lost 6 bases and J 6 bases, leaving 13 bases between the germline ends. Per the germline V gene, CDR1 is SQVTM and CDR2 is ANQGSEA. The CDR3 is made up of 12 amino acids. The CDR3 protein is CSVCLAWDTQYF. The CDR3 coding sequence is TGCAGCGTGTGCCTAGCCTGGGATACGCAGTATTTT.

V usage is TRBV19 and J usage is TRBJ1-3; D possibly corresponds to TRBD1 (6 bases). The CDR3 loop spans 13 amino acids. Germline values: CDR1 LNHDA, CDR2 SQIVND (reference sequence). V dropped 5 bases and J dropped 9 bases, with 14 bases sitting between them. CDR3 in amino acids: CASSAQGQGTIYF. The CDR3 nucleotides read TGTGCCAGTAGTGCCCAGGGGCAAGGCACCATATATTTT.

V gene TRBV4-1 combines with J gene TRBJ1-5; no firm D call. V lost 4 bases, J lost 2 bases, and 6 bases lay in between. From germline, CDR1 is MGHRA and CDR2 YSYEKL. The CDR3 is 13 residues long. The CDR3 DNA sequence: TGCGCCAGCAGCCTCCGAGGCAATCAGCCCCAGCATTTT. Protein sequence: CASSLRGNQPQHF.

The CDR3 is CASSDARAANTEAFF. The CDR3 DNA is TGTGCCAGCAGCGACGCGAGGGCGGCGAACACTGAAGCTTTCTTT. The chain links TRBV6-5 to TRBJ1-1; D call uncertain. The length of the CDR3 is 15 residues. The V gene lost 6 bases and the J gene lost 1 base, with 15 bases spanning the gap. Looked up from germline, CDR1 is MNHEY and CDR2 is SVGAGI.

This clone appeared a single time. The V gene is TRBV4-1, the J gene TRBJ1-2; D might be TRBD1 (6 bases). Deletions cut 3 bases from V and 5 bases from J, with 7 bases between. This CDR3 is built from 12 residues. The germline V gene encodes CDR1 MGHRA and CDR2 YSYEKL. CDR3 bases: TGCGCCAGCAGCCAGGGGGCGTATGGCTACACCTTC. Translated: CASSQGAYGYTF.